Shown below are 9 T cell receptor beta chains from a single sample sequenced in a study of blood T cell repertoires in COVID-19 (dated by TCRdb to the early 2020s). The library was generated by the immunoSEQ multiplex PCR assay. This is the immuneACCESS table as TCRdb keeps it, with only in-frame sequences that have V and J called. A part of the clones is gone; compared with another copy, unresolved V genes explain less than half, and the rest is unexplained. The sample table shows 30,000 to 40,000 clones, and over 85% are seen once. Of the sample, roughly 1% is held by the ten largest clones. The source material was peripheral blood. The receptors come from a male donor with active COVID-19.

In nucleotides, the CDR3 is TGTGCCAGCAGCCCTGATGGGGGGGCGGCTAATTCACCCCTCCACTTT. It specifies CASSPDGGAANSPLHF. This sequence joins TRBV9 and TRBJ1-6; TRBD1 might be the D (6 bases). The V end was cut by 4 bases, the J end by 6 bases, with 17 bases between. CDR1 is SGDLS and CDR2 is YYNGEE in the germline V gene. There are 16 residues in the CDR3.

The chain combines TRBV6-5 with TRBJ1-1, with TRBD1 identical over 8 bases. The CDR3 extends over 14 amino acids. V lost 2 bases, J lost 1 base, and 0 bases stayed unmatched. Germline assignment: CDR1 MNHEY and CDR2 SVGAGI. CDR3 in DNA: TGTGCCAGCAGTTACGGGACAGGGAACACTGAAGCTTTCTTT. It encodes CASSYGTGNTEAFF.

V gene TRBV9 combines with J gene TRBJ2-3; maybe TRBD1 (5 bases). CDR1 and CDR2 from the germline V gene are SGDLS and YYNGEE. The CDR3 length is 17 residues. Trimming cost V 0 bases and J 1 base, with 15 bases left between them. CDR3 amino acids: CASSVGISLGGTDTQYF. CDR3 nucleotide sequence: TGTGCCAGCAGCGTAGGAATTTCCTTAGGGGGCACAGATACGCAGTATTTT.

The genes are TRBV5-1 and TRBJ2-5; possibly TRBD1 for D (6 bases). V lost 0 bases and J 5 bases, leaving 20 bases between the germline ends. The CDR3 loop spans 17 amino acids. Germline V lookup: CDR1 SGHRS, CDR2 YFSETQ. As DNA, the CDR3 is TGCGCCAGCAGCTTGGCCGGTAGTGTGGTGGGGGCCGAGACCCAGTACTTC. It codes for CASSLAGSVVGAETQYF. Supplemented by reference TRBV5-1 and TRBJ2-5, the full variable domain reads KAGVTQTPRYLIKTRGQQVTLSCSPISGHRSVSWYQQTPGQGLQFLFEYFSETQRNKGNFPGRFSGRQFSNSRSEMNVSTLELGDSALYLCASSLAGSVVGAETQYFGPGTRLLVL.

This chain joins TRBV7-9 and TRBJ2-1; tentative D call: TRBD1 (6 bases). The CDR3 runs 15 residues. Trimming cost V 4 bases and J 3 bases, with 13 bases left between them. Germline V lookup: CDR1 SEHNR, CDR2 FQNEAQ (reference sequence). Written as DNA, the CDR3 is TGTGCCAGCAGCTCCCGTACAGGGCACTACAATGAGCAGTTCTTC. Protein: CASSSRTGHYNEQFF.

This chain uses TRBV18 with TRBJ1-1; D not certain. Germline V lookup: CDR1 KGHSH, CDR2 LQKENI. Trimming shortened V by 3 bases and J by 6 bases, and 20 bases separated the two germline ends. This CDR3 has 16 amino acids. The CDR3 DNA sequence: TGTGCCAGCTCACCGACCGGTCTGGGGAGAGGTGCTGAAGCTTTCTTT. Amino acid sequence: CASSPTGLGRGAEAFF.

The count of this clone is one. V usage is TRBV11-2 and J usage is TRBJ2-1; 8 bases are a match to TRBD2. The germline CDR1 and CDR2 sequences are SGHAT and FQNNGV. After removal of 4 bases from V and 4 bases from J, the junction contained 9 bases not matched to a gene. The CDR3 is made up of 16 amino acids. The DNA of the CDR3 is TGTGCCAGCAGCTCCAGGCGGGGGGATAGTTACAATGAGCAGTTCTTC. Translated: CASSSRRGDSYNEQFF.

J is TRBJ2-3 and V is TRBV3-1 (or the pseudogene TRBV3-2), with D unresolved. CDR3 length: 14 amino acids. Germline V gene sequence: CDR1 LGHDT, CDR2 YNNKEL (reference sequence). V was pared by 2 bases and J by 6 bases, with 12 bases between. CDR3 in amino acids: CASSQTTTPDTQYF. The CDR3, as DNA: TGTGCCAGCAGCCAAACAACTACTCCTGATACGCAGTATTTT.

The CDR3 protein is CASSPPTGQETQYF. In DNA, the CDR3 is TGTGCCAGCAGCCCACCCACGGGGCAAGAGACCCAGTACTTC. The chain uses TRBV5-4 and TRBJ2-5, with a tentative D call TRBD2 (5 bases). Per germline, CDR1 SGHNT and CDR2 YYREEE (reference sequence). The CDR3 runs 14 residues. The V gene lost 4 bases and the J gene lost 2 bases, with 12 bases spanning the gap. Based on the CDR3 plus reference TRBV5-4 and TRBJ2-5, the full variable domain is ETGVTQSPTHLIKTRGQQVTLRCSSQSGHNTVSWYQQALGQGPQFIFQYYREEENGRGNFPPRFSGLQFPNYSSELNVNALELDDSALYLCASSPPTGQETQYFGPGTRLLVL.